These T cell receptor beta chains were read from a single sample in a study of control samples from healthy donors and cancer patients. Using immunoSEQ multiplex PCR, the repertoire was profiled, and TCRdb retains in-frame clones only, with some absent. The data contain approximately 100,000 clones, roughly 89% of them singletons. Sequencing input: blood. All receptors come from a man under 40 in good health. Both conserved end residues are part of each CDR3. Fields, in order: V gene, clone size, D gene, J gene, CDR3 protein, CDR3 DNA. The D gene is left open where the match is weak. Clone size appears in some rows only: once, few, many, or a class for an expanded clone.

TRBV6-5,-,-,TRBJ2-2,CASTHPTGELFF,TGTGCCAGCACCCATCCCACCGGGGAGCTGTTTTTT
TRBV19,-,-,TRBJ2-1,CASNLDAYNEQFF,TGTGCCAGTAACCTCGACGCCTACAATGAGCAGTTCTTC
TRBV2,-,-,TRBJ1-1,CASKREAFF,TGTGCCAGCAAACGTGAAGCTTTCTTT
TRBV28,-,TRBD1,TRBJ1-1,CASTGQSGNTEAFF,TGTGCCAGCACGGGACAGTCGGGGAACACTGAAGCTTTCTTT
TRBV6-4,-,TRBD1,TRBJ1-6,CASSDSQDRGYNSPLHF,TGTGCCAGCAGTGACTCGCAGGACAGGGGCTATAATTCACCCCTCCACTTT
TRBV6-4,medium-sized,-,TRBJ1-2,CASSDTPQALYGYTF,TGTGCCAGCAGTGACACCCCACAGGCCCTCTATGGCTACACCTTC
TRBV6-6,-,-,TRBJ2-7,CASRSGDRYTWEQYF,TGTGCCAGCAGGAGTGGGGATAGATATACGTGGGAGCAGTACTTC
TRBV12-5,-,-,TRBJ1-4,CASGLVPRGTNEKLFF,TGTGCTAGTGGTTTGGTACCCAGGGGCACTAATGAAAAACTGTTTTTT
TRBV19,few,TRBD1,TRBJ1-5,CASSILRWDSSNQPQHF,TGTGCCAGTAGTATTTTACGGTGGGACAGTAGCAATCAGCCCCAGCATTTT
TRBV19,-,TRBD1,TRBJ1-5,CASSTGTGLNQPQHF,TGTGCCAGTAGTACAGGGACAGGGCTCAATCAGCCCCAGCATTTT
TRBV4-1,-,-,TRBJ1-6,CASSLWENGNSPLHF,TGCGCCAGCAGCCTTTGGGAGAACGGAAATTCACCCCTCCACTTT
TRBV4-2,once,-,TRBJ2-1,CASSPKTGPPRYNEQFF,TGTGCCAGCAGCCCGAAGACCGGACCACCTCGCTACAATGAGCAGTTCTTC
TRBV28,-,-,TRBJ2-1,CASSLGGNEQFF,TGTGCCAGCAGTTTGGGGGGCAATGAGCAGTTCTTC
TRBV5-3,-,-,TRBJ2-1,CALKGSEQFF,TGTGCTTTAAAGGGGAGTGAGCAGTTCTTC